The clone carrying this T cell receptor (beta chain) was seen just once. This entry is derived from a study of blood T cell repertoires in COVID-19. Study context: Both acute and convalescent COVID-19 samples were obtained from the United States, Italy and Spain.

CDR1 and CDR2 (germline): LNHDA, SQIVND (reference sequence). V lost 2 bases, J lost 3 bases, and 9 bases lay in between. The CDR3 extends over 14 amino acids. The repertoire was sequenced with immunoSEQ multiplex PCR; TCRdb's copy has only in-frame clones and lacks some. The sample lists around 230,000 clones; 75% to 85% were seen once. Material for sequencing was peripheral blood. The chain combines TRBV19 with TRBJ2-3; possibly TRBD1 for D (5 bases). This clonotype originated in a man between 45 and 60 years old with COVID-19, enrolled during active disease. CDR3 sequence (DNA): TGTGCCAGTAGTATAAGGGGTGGTACAGATACGCAGTATTTT. The encoded protein is CASSIRGGTDTQYF.